The rows below give T cell receptor beta chains drawn from one sample of a study of CD8+CD57+ T cells in acquired aplastic anemia. In TCRdb, the reads were re-called with MiXCR into one record per CDR3 protein. The sample gives around 68,000 distinct CDR3 sequences, around half of which show up once; around 8% is in the top ten. The material sequenced was sorted CD4+, CD8+, or CD8+CD57+ T cells (not recorded which) from PBMCs. Every receptor here comes from a human donor in good health, serving as a control. Both conserved end residues are part of each CDR3. Fields, in order: clone size, D gene, J gene, V gene, CDR3 DNA, CDR3 protein. The D gene is left open where the match is weak. The size of a clone is reported for some rows only, either as once, few or many, or as a class for expanded clones.

>-|-|TRBJ2-7|TRBV24-1
TGTGCCACCAGTGACCCTCTAGGGTACGAGCAGTACTTC
CATSDPLGYEQYF
>-|-|TRBJ1-4|TRBV2
TGTGCCAGCAGTGAGGAAAAACTGTTTTTT
CASSEEKLFF
>few|-|TRBJ2-7|TRBV7-8
TGTGCCAGCAGCTCGCCTAGCCGGGAGACCTACGAGCAGTACTTC
CASSSPSRETYEQYF
>-|-|TRBJ1-2|TRBV10-1
TGCGCCAGCAGTGAGTCGGCAGTATTGCGGGATGGCTGCACCTTC
CASSESAVLRDGCTF
>-|-|TRBJ1-2|TRBV15
TGTGCCACCAGCAGAGATATAGGGTTCTATGGCTACACCTTC
CATSRDIGFYGYTF
>-|-|TRBJ1-3|TRBV29-1
TGCAGCGTTGAAGGTGGAAACACCATATATTTT
CSVEGGNTIYF
>many|-|TRBJ2-5|TRBV13
TGTGCCAGCAGCTTAGCATCCGAAGAGACCCAGTACTTC
CASSLASEETQYF
>-|TRBD2|TRBJ2-1|TRBV10-1
TGCGCCAGCTCGATGCGGGAGAGCAATGAGCAGTTCTTC
CASSMRESNEQFF
>many|-|TRBJ2-7|TRBV5-1
TGCGCCAGCAGTCCAGAGGCCCCCTACGAGCAGTACTTC
CASSPEAPYEQYF
>many|-|TRBJ1-2|TRBV20-1
TGCAGTGCTAGAGTTGGAAATGGCTACACCTTC
CSARVGNGYTF
>many|-|TRBJ2-1|TRBV5-6
TGTGCCAGCAGCTTGATGGTAGCGGATTACAATGAGCAGTTCTTC
CASSLMVADYNEQFF
>-|TRBD1|TRBJ1-5|TRBV25-1
TGTGCCAGCAGTACACTGGACAGGGATTACCAGCCCCAGCATTTT
CASSTLDRDYQPQHF
>many|-|TRBJ1-5|TRBV12-3/TRBV12-4
TGTGCCAGCAGTTTAGCAGGGCGCGATCAGCCCCAGCATTTT
CASSLAGRDQPQHF
>many|TRBD2|TRBJ2-1|TRBV6-1
TGTGCCAGCAGTGAAGCTAGCGGGGATATCTATGAGCAGTTCTTC
CASSEASGDIYEQFF
>-|TRBD1|TRBJ2-7|TRBV11-1
TGTGCCAGCAGCTTAGGCCCGGGACAGGGGGGGTTGGAGCAGTACTTC
CASSLGPGQGGLEQYF
>medium-sized|TRBD1|TRBJ2-3|TRBV2
TGTGCCAGCAGCTCGAGAGGACAGGATGAAACGCAGTATTTT
CASSSRGQDETQYF
>once|-|TRBJ2-7|TRBV6-1
TGTGCCAGCAGTGAATCCTTAAGCTCCTACGAGCAGTACTTC
CASSESLSSYEQYF
>many|TRBD1|TRBJ1-2|TRBV27
TGTGCCAGCAGCTTGAACAGGGGTTATGGCTACACCTTC
CASSLNRGYGYTF
>-|TRBD2|TRBJ2-1|TRBV11-1
TGTGCCAGCAGCTTAGCTAGGAGGGGGCTAGCGGGGGATGAGCAGTTCTTC
CASSLARRGLAGDEQFF
>-|-|TRBJ1-2|TRBV7-6
TGTGCCAGCAGCTCCACAGGGTATGGCTACACCTTC
CASSSTGYGYTF
>-|-|TRBJ1-6|TRBV9
TGTGCCAGCAGCGCTGGGGGTAATTCACCCCTCCACTTT
CASSAGGNSPLHF
>many|TRBD2|TRBJ2-7|TRBV27
TGTGCCAGCAGTTTAGCGGGAGGGCTCTACGAGCAGTACTTC
CASSLAGGLYEQYF
>few|-|TRBJ1-2|TRBV7-2
TGTGCCAGCAGCTTGGTGCTGGGTGGCTACACCTTC
CASSLVLGGYTF
>-|-|TRBJ2-1|TRBV20-1
TGCAGTGCCCGGGGCGGTAAGGGGCAGTTCTTC
CSARGGKGQFF
>-|TRBD1|TRBJ2-5|TRBV24-1
TGTGCCACCAGTGAGGGGACAGGAGGACAAGAGACCCAGTACTTC
CATSEGTGGQETQYF
>-|TRBD1|TRBJ2-5|TRBV20-1
TGCAGTGCTAATTCAACCCTACCGGGACAGGAGGCCCAAGAGACCCAGTACTTC
CSANSTLPGQEAQETQYF
>-|-|TRBJ2-7|TRBV29-1
TGCAGCGTCAGAGGGAGGAATTCCTACGAGCAGTACTTC
CSVRGRNSYEQYF
>-|-|TRBJ1-1|TRBV29-1
TGCAGCGGATCCCAGGGTAGGGACACTGAAGCTTTCTTT
CSGSQGRDTEAFF
>-|-|TRBJ1-1|TRBV7-9
TGTGCCAGCAGCTTAGTTCGGGACACTCGGGTCTTT
CASSLVRDTRVF
>medium-sized|TRBD1|TRBJ2-3|TRBV24-1
TGTGCCACCAGTGCGAGACAGGGGGCAGATACGCAGTATTTT
CATSARQGADTQYF
>many|-|TRBJ2-7|TRBV4-1
TGCGCCAGCAGCCCCGGACAGTTTGACGCCTACGAGCAGTACTTC
CASSPGQFDAYEQYF
>-|-|TRBJ1-2|TRBV15
TGTGCCACCAGCAGCTTGACGGCGAACTATGGCTACACCTTC
CATSSLTANYGYTF
>many|-|TRBJ2-7|TRBV5-1
TGCGCCAGCAGCTCGGGACGGAACGAGCAGTACTTC
CASSSGRNEQYF
>many|TRBD1|TRBJ2-7|TRBV4-1
TGCGCCAGCAGCCGAGACAGGGGTGAGTTTGACGAGCAGTACTTC
CASSRDRGEFDEQYF
>-|TRBD2|TRBJ2-7|TRBV11-1
TGTGCCAGCAGCTCGGGGGTGGGACTAGCGATCTACGAGCAGTACTTC
CASSSGVGLAIYEQYF
>-|TRBD1|TRBJ1-6|TRBV14
TGTGCCAGCAGCCGATACGGACAGGTTAATTCACCCCTCCACTTT
CASSRYGQVNSPLHF
>many|-|TRBJ2-1|TRBV7-6
TGTGCCAGCAGCTTAGCTTCAGGGACCCTTTACAACAATGAGCAGTTCTTC
CASSLASGTLYNNEQFF
>-|-|TRBJ1-5|TRBV2
TGTGCCAGTACGGAAAGCAATCAGCCCCAGCATTTT
CASTESNQPQHF
>many|-|TRBJ1-5|TRBV12-3/TRBV12-4
TGTGCCAGCAGTTTAAATGTGGGGGACAATCAGCCCCAGCATTTT
CASSLNVGDNQPQHF
>-|TRBD1|TRBJ2-7|TRBV15
TGTGCCACCAGCAGAGAGGAAGGCGGGACAGGGGACTACGAGCAGTACTTC
CATSREEGGTGDYEQYF
>-|-|TRBJ2-1|TRBV7-6
TGTGCCAGCGGTCGGAAGGACAATGAGCAGTTCTTC
CASGRKDNEQFF
>-|TRBD1|TRBJ1-6|TRBV10-3
TGTGCCATCGGTGTCGAGAGACAGGGGGATTCGCCCCTCCACTTT
CAIGVERQGDSPLHF
>many|-|TRBJ1-4|TRBV19
TGTGCCAGTAGGAAACAGGACCGTAATGAAAAACTGTTTTTT
CASRKQDRNEKLFF
>-|-|TRBJ1-4|TRBV19
TGTGCCAGTACGCGGACAGTTGGTGAAAAACTGTTTTTT
CASTRTVGEKLFF
>-|-|TRBJ2-3|TRBV25-1
TGTGCCAGCAGTGAGGCCAGTAGCACAGATACGCAGTATTTT
CASSEASSTDTQYF
>-|-|TRBJ2-3|TRBV20-1
TGCAGTGCTATAGCGTCCGCTAAGAATACGCAGTATTTT
CSAIASAKNTQYF
>many|TRBD2|TRBJ2-7|TRBV7-9
TGTGCCAGCAGCCAAAGAGATCCTAGCGGGAGTTCCTACGAGCAGTACTTC
CASSQRDPSGSSYEQYF